A selection of T cell receptor beta chains follows, all from one sample in a study of blood T cell repertoires in COVID-19. Method: immunoSEQ multiplex PCR; TCRdb's copy keeps in-frame clones and lacks some. The sample holds hundreds of thousands of clones, approximately 92% seen once. Sequencing input: PBMCs or T cells enriched from blood (not recorded which). The receptors derive from a man in his thirties or forties who had recovered from COVID-19. Both conserved end residues are part of each CDR3.

TRBV3-1/TRBV3-2	TRBJ1-4	CASSQASKSKLFF
TRBV11-2	TRBJ2-3	CASSLALRAADTQYF
TRBV30	TRBJ1-1	CAWSVARGAFF
TRBV25-1	TRBJ2-3	CASFSGGKDTQYF
TRBV5-1	TRBJ2-1	CASSLLEGLNEQFF
TRBV28	TRBJ1-2	CAKTTGGLSYGYTF
TRBV15	TRBJ2-7	CATRNAGQRAYEQYF
TRBV30	TRBJ2-3	CAWSVAGGPPDTQYF
TRBV9	TRBJ2-1	CASSNRGGSTYNEQFF
TRBV15	TRBJ1-2	CATSYFSSSGYTF
TRBV12-3/TRBV12-4	TRBJ2-5	CASSPARRGTQYF
TRBV2	TRBJ2-5	CASRVLAQYF
TRBV27	TRBJ1-6	CASSLTVGTTGSPLHF
TRBV12-3/TRBV12-4	TRBJ2-5	CASSSMETQYF
TRBV11-2	TRBJ2-5	CASSSGTGVDVTQYF
TRBV29-1	TRBJ2-7	CSVDRSGEQYF
TRBV5-1	TRBJ2-7	CASSLVDRGPEQYF
TRBV30	TRBJ1-4	CACIHATNEKLFF
TRBV5-1	TRBJ1-1	CASSHPEGGEAFF
TRBV28	TRBJ2-7	CASSIRQGSQYF
TRBV2	TRBJ2-7	CASRSSSGSEQYF
TRBV29-1	TRBJ2-1	CSVGRGPYEQFF
TRBV3-1/TRBV3-2	TRBJ2-7	CASSQGQGEQYF
TRBV29-1	TRBJ2-7	CSVAGGRESYEQYF
TRBV27	TRBJ1-2	CASSLDSLYGYTF
TRBV2	TRBJ2-2	CASCQGANTGELFF
TRBV5-4	TRBJ2-3	CASSRDTDTQYF
TRBV7-3	TRBJ2-6	CASSSLQGAGPNVLTF
TRBV27	TRBJ2-3	CASSSGQSTDTQYF
TRBV5-5	TRBJ1-2	CASSLGTGGFGYTF
TRBV7-9	TRBJ2-1	CASSLALAGELFF
TRBV5-6	TRBJ1-3	CASSTDRVILGNTIYF
TRBV6-1	TRBJ1-1	CASSEVYRGLTEAFF
TRBV9	TRBJ2-2	CASSYFDRNTGELFF
TRBV25-1	TRBJ1-2	CASSHPGQGYGYTF
TRBV2	TRBJ2-7	CASSVVSGSSYEQYF
TRBV28	TRBJ2-7	CASSPLRVTPYEQYF
TRBV5-1	TRBJ2-3	CASSLAVAGAFIDTQYF
TRBV7-3	TRBJ2-7	CASSSSPEDRGYEQYF
TRBV9	TRBJ2-7	CASSGTGVSYEQYF
TRBV29-1	TRBJ1-5	CSVRQGGNQPQHF
TRBV5-8	TRBJ1-1	CASSLAAGRNTEAFF
TRBV3-1/TRBV3-2	TRBJ1-1	CASSQPGQGEAFF
TRBV2	TRBJ2-5	CASSGQGFQETQYF
TRBV11-2	TRBJ1-2	CASSLAAPVYGYTF
TRBV4-1	TRBJ1-5	CASSQPLDRYNQPQHF
TRBV27	TRBJ2-7	CASSLGTSYEQYF
TRBV5-1	TRBJ2-7	CASSWGTGGSYEQYF
TRBV2	TRBJ2-7	CATSKERGSYEQYF